The rows below give T cell receptor beta chains drawn from one sample of a study of control samples from healthy donors and cancer patients. Here immunoSEQ multiplex PCR was the method, and the copy in TCRdb shows in-frame clones only, minus some. The table shows about 180,000 clones, with around nine tenths occurring only once. Material for sequencing was blood. These receptors were collected from a man aged 25 to 40 in good health. Both conserved end residues are part of each CDR3.

V	J	CDR3
TRBV2	TRBJ2-1	CASRADKGLSYNEQFF
TRBV7-2	TRBJ1-5	CASSSGDGQGNYQPQHF
TRBV28	TRBJ1-3	CASTGSGNTIYF
TRBV19	TRBJ2-7	CASSPGQGTYEQYF
TRBV27	TRBJ2-1	CASTTGGNEQFF
TRBV2	TRBJ2-7	CASSEGTLQYPYEQYF
TRBV18	TRBJ2-5	CASSPPGTGGETQYF
TRBV4-2	TRBJ2-1	CASSPISGGVQDNEQFF
TRBV28	TRBJ2-7	CASSPLQGYEQYF
TRBV6-2/TRBV6-3	TRBJ1-1	CASSPTGPQAFF
TRBV28	TRBJ2-7	CASSSRDLYF
TRBV2	TRBJ1-1	CACCWDRANTEAFF
TRBV7-9	TRBJ1-1	CASSRQGAGTEAFF
TRBV27	TRBJ1-5	CASSPSFGTGGNQPQHF
TRBV6-5	TRBJ1-2	CASRKNRDSYGYTF
TRBV7-2	TRBJ2-7	CASRFILAGEQYF
TRBV5-6	TRBJ1-6	CASSPRSAKNSPLHF
TRBV2	TRBJ2-5	CANSPGQGQVETQYF